This T cell receptor (beta chain) originates from a study of long-term antiretroviral therapy in people with HIV. This was the immunoSEQ v3.0 assay at survey level. TCRdb's copy holds only in-frame clones and misses some; the assay was immunoSEQ multiplex PCR. The table has roughly 30,000 clones, roughly nine tenths seen once. Losses at the gene ends were 4 bases for V and 4 bases for J; bases not matched to a gene: 7. Per the germline V gene, CDR1 is KGHSH and CDR2 is LQKENI. The CDR3 is 15 amino acids. The receptor's source is a young man with HIV. The chain uses TRBV18 and TRBJ2-3, with 8 bases that match TRBD1. Source: unsorted PBMCs, taken 3.1 years after starting antiretroviral therapy. CDR3 sequence reads: CASSLVTGVSDTQYF. As DNA, the CDR3 is TGTGCCAGCTCACTTGTGACAGGGGTTTCAGATACGCAGTATTTT. The whole variable domain, filled in from reference TRBV18 and TRBJ2-3, reads NAGVMQNPRHLVRRRGQEARLRCSPMKGHSHVYWYRQLPEEGLKFMVYLQKENIIDESGMPKERFSAEFPKEGPSILRIQQVVRGDSAAYFCASSLVTGVSDTQYFGPGTRLTVL.